The entry below gives a single TCR beta chain sequence along with its context. The germline V gene has CDR1 SGDLS and CDR2 YYNGEE. This CDR3 is 15 amino acids long. V shed 4 bases and J 4 bases; nucleotides not matched to a gene: 3. The data originate from a study of blood T cell repertoires in COVID-19. Study as a whole: Sites across the United States, Italy and Spain contributed samples from acute and convalescent COVID-19. PBMCs, B-cell-depleted T cells, or T cells provided the cDNA or gDNA that made up the material.

Original data processing: Quantification of nucleated cells was approximated via reference gene primer amplification. The assay was immunoSEQ multiplex PCR, and TCRdb's table has in-frame clones only and misses some. That table furnishes V, J and clone size, whereas the DNA furnished D and trimming. The repertoire includes approximately 500,000 clones, roughly 89% of them detected once, and around 7.8% sits in the top ten. The V call is TRBV9, the J call TRBJ2-3; 13 bases map to TRBD2. The sample taken for sequencing was peripheral blood. This clonotype was obtained from a woman in her forties or fifties with COVID-19, enrolled during active disease. Here the CDR3 DNA reads TGTGCCAGCAGCTTGACTAGCGGGGGGCCAGATACGCAGTATTTT. Translation: CASSLTSGGPDTQYF. The full variable domain, its missing parts supplied by reference TRBV9 and TRBJ2-3, is DSGVTQTPKHLITATGQRVTLRCSPRSGDLSVYWYQQSLDQGLQFLIQYYNGEERAKGNILERFSAQQFPDLHSELNLSSLELGDSALYFCASSLTSGGPDTQYFGPGTRLTVL.